A single T cell receptor (beta chain) is shown here with its context. Profiled with immunoSEQ multiplex PCR; TCRdb holds only in-frame clones, not every one. The data show around 130,000 clones, with 77% seen just once and around a fifth held by the top ten. The sample belongs to a study of blood T cell repertoires in COVID-19. The source material was peripheral blood. The clonotype comes from a man older than 75 with acute or convalescent COVID-19.

CDR3 loop: CASSETSGGTDTQYF. DNA of the CDR3: TGTGCCAGCAGCGAAACTAGCGGGGGCACAGATACGCAGTATTTT. This sequence joins TRBV9 and TRBJ2-3; 10 positions agree with TRBD2. From germline, CDR1 is SGDLS and CDR2 YYNGEE. V was pared by 3 bases and J by 1 base, with 2 bases of the junction left unmatched. The CDR3 runs 15 residues.